This TCR beta chain was profiled in a study of post-analysis software for immune sequencing data. Across the whole study: Clinical courses comprised relapsing-remitting, secondary progressive and progressive-relapsing multiple sclerosis. Whole-study results and caveats: Samples from a shared batch, those prepared together, strongly co-clustered by F measure. The study found significantly lower normalized Chao1 diversity in multiple sclerosis patients than in controls.

Researchers reported that TCR beta cDNA libraries carried unique molecular identifiers. Roughly 0.5 million cDNA molecules were obtained from roughly 1 to 10 million T cells. TCRdb reanalysed the PCR reads using MiXCR and keeps one entry per CDR3 protein. The sample has around 700,000 distinct CDR3 sequences, about 60% seen once. Notes on this clonotype: The target antigen is unknown.

The specimen was blood. The TCR originated in a girl aged 2 to 10 with multiple sclerosis.

The CDR3 DNA reads as TGTGCTAGTGGCCCTGACAGGGTGGGCTATGGCTACACCTTC. This codes for CASGPDRVGYGYTF. This chain links TRBV12-5 with TRBJ1-2; 7 nucleotides match TRBD1. The CDR3 has 14 amino acids. The V segment lost 6 bases and the J segment 4 bases; nucleotides outside the gene matches: 8. CDR1 LGHNT and CDR2 FRNRAP come from the germline V gene.